This T cell receptor beta chain was sequenced during a study of blood T cell repertoires in COVID-19. TCRdb keeps only in-frame clones here, not all; method: immunoSEQ multiplex PCR. Among more than 300,000 clones listed, more than 75% were seen once. CDR1 is SEHNR and CDR2 is FQNEAQ in the germline V gene (reference sequence). CDR3 size: 14 residues. Unmatched junction bases numbered 6, after V lost 5 bases and J lost 3 bases. The material sequenced was PBMCs or T cells enriched from blood (not recorded which). The receptor was derived from a woman aged 18-35 years who had recovered from COVID-19. V is TRBV7-9 and J is TRBJ1-2; 7 bases match TRBD1. This CDR3 reads CASSHRDSDYGYTF. For the CDR3, the DNA is TGTGCCAGCAGCCACCGGGACAGCGACTATGGCTACACCTTC.